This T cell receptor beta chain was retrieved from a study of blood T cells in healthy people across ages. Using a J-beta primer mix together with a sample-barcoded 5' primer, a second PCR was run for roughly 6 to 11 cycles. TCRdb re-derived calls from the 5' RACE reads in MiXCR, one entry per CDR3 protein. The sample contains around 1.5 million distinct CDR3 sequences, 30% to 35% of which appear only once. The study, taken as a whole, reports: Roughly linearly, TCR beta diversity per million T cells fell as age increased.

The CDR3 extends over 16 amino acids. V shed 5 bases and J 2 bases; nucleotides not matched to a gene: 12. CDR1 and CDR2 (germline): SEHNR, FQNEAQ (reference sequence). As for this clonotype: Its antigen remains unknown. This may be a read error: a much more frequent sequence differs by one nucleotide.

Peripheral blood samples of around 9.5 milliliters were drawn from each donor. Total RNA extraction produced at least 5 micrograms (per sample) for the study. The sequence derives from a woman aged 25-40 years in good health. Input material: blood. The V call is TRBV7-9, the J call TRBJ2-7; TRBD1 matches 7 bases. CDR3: CASSPCEGARTYEQYF. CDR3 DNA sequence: TGTGCCAGCAGCCCATGCGAGGGGGCGCGGACCTACGAGCAGTACTTC.